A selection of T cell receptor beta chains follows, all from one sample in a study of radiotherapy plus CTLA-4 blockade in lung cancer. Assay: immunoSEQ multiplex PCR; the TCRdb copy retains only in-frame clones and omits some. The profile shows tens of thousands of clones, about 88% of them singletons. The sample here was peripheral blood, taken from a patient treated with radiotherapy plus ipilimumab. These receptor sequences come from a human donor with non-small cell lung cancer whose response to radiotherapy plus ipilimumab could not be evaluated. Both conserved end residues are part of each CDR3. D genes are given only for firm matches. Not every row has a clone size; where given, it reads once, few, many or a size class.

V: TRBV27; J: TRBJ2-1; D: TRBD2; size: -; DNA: TGTGCCAGCAGTCCCGGGACTAGCGGGAGTTACAATGAGCAGTTCTTC; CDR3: CASSPGTSGSYNEQFF
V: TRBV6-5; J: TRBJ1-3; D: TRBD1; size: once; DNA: TGTGCCAGCAAGACCAGGGGGGGAAACACCATATATTTT; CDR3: CASKTRGGNTIYF
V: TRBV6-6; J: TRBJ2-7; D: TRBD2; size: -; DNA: TGTGCCAGCAGTGACAGGCTAGCGGGAGTATACGAGCAGTACTTC; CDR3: CASSDRLAGVYEQYF
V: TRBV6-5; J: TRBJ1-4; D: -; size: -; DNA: TGTGCCAGCGGGCATGAAAAACTGTTTTTT; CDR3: CASGHEKLFF
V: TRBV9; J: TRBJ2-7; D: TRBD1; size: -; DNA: TGTGCCAGCAGCGCCACGGGACAGGGGGCCTACGAGCAGTACTTC; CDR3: CASSATGQGAYEQYF
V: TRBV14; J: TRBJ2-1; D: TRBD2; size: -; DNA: TGTGCCAGCAGCTTAGCGGGAGGGTCCTACAATGAGCAGTTCTTC; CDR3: CASSLAGGSYNEQFF
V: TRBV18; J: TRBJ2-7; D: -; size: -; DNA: TGTGCCAGCTCATTAGGGCAGGGCGGCGACGAGCAGTACTTC; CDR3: CASSLGQGGDEQYF
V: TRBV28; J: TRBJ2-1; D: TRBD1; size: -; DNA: TGTGCCAGCAGTTTAGGGACAGGGGATTTCGCCCTTGTGGATGAGCAGTTCTTC; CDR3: CASSLGTGDFALVDEQFF
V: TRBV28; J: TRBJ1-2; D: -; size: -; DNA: TGTGCCAGCAGAGCCGCGGCTGAGTATGGCTACACCTTC; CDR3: CASRAAAEYGYTF
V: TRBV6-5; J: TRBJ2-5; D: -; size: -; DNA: TGTGCCAGTGAAGACGGGTTGGAGACCCAGTACTTC; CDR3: CASEDGLETQYF
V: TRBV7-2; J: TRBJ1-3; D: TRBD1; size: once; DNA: TGTGCCAGCAGCGCGGACAGGGAGGACACCATATATTTT; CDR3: CASSADREDTIYF
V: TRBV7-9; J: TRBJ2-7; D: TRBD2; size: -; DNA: TGTGCCAGCAGCTTAACGACTAGCGGCCCTAAGCAGTACTTC; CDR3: CASSLTTSGPKQYF
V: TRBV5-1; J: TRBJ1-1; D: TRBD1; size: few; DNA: TGCGCCAGCAGCTTCGGACAGGGGGCGGTGAACACTGAAGCTTTCTTT; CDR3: CASSFGQGAVNTEAFF
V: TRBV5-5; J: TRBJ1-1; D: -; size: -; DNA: TGTGCCAGCAGTCCCCTTACTGAAGCTTTCTTT; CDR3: CASSPLTEAFF
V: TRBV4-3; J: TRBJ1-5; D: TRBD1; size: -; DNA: TGCGCCAGCAGCCAAGATGGGACAGCTAACAATCAGCCCCAGCATTTT; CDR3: CASSQDGTANNQPQHF
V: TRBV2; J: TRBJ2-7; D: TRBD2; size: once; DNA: TGTGCCAGCAGAGGGACTAGCGGGAGAAACGAGCAGTACTTC; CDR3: CASRGTSGRNEQYF
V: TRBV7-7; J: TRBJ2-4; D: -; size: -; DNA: TGTGCTAGCAGCTTAGTAATTCAGTACTTC; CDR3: CASSLVIQYF
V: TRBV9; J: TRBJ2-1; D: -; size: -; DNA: TGTGCCAGCACGCAGACAGTCTCCTACAATGAGCAGTTCTTC; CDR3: CASTQTVSYNEQFF
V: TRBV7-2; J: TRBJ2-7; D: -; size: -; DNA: TGTGCCAGCAGCTTAGCGGCGCCAGGGGGGGAGCAGTACTTC; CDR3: CASSLAAPGGEQYF
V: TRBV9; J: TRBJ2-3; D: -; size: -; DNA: TGTGCCAGCAGCGTAGATCCCGGGGATACGCAGTATTTT; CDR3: CASSVDPGDTQYF
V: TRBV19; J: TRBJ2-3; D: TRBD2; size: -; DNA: TGTGCCAGTAGTATAAGAGAGCGGGAGGATTACACAGATACGCAGTATTTT; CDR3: CASSIREREDYTDTQYF
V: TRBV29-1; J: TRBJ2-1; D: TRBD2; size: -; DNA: TGCAGCGTTCCTTGGGGGGGATACTCCTACAATGAGCAGTTCTTC; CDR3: CSVPWGGYSYNEQFF
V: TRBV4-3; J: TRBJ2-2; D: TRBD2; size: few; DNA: TGCGCCAGCAGCCAGGATGGACTAGCGGGAATTTTCGGGGAGCTGTTTTTT; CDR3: CASSQDGLAGIFGELFF
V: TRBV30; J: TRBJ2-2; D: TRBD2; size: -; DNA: TGTGCCTGCCAAACCAGCGGGGCGGGGGAGCTGTTTTTT; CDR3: CACQTSGAGELFF
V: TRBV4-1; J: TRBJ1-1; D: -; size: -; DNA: TGCGCCAGCAGCTGGGACCTTCCGGGACTCTCGAACACTGAAGCTTTCTTT; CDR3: CASSWDLPGLSNTEAFF
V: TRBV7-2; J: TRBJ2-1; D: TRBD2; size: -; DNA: TGTGCCAGCAGCCCCCGACTAGCGGCAACCTACAATGAGCAGTTCTTC; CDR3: CASSPRLAATYNEQFF
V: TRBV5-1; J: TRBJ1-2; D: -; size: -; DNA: TGCGCCAGCAGCTTGGCCCCCGGCTATGGCTACACCTTC; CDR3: CASSLAPGYGYTF
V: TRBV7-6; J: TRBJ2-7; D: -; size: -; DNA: TGTGCCAGCAGCAGTCAGGAGGGGGCCACCTACGAGCAGTACTTC; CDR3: CASSSQEGATYEQYF
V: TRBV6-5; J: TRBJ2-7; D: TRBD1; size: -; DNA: TGTGCCAGCAGTTCCGGCAACAGGGGCTACGAGCAGTACTTC; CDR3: CASSSGNRGYEQYF
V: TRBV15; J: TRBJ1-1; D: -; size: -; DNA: TGTGCCACCAGCAGAGATCGTGATACATCCCCCGGGGGGGAAGCTTTCTTT; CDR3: CATSRDRDTSPGGEAFF
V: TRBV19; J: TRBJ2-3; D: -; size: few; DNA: TGTGCCAGTAGGGAGGGACTCACAGATACGCAGTATTTT; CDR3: CASREGLTDTQYF
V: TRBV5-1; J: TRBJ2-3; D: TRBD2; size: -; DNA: TGCGCCAGCAGCTCGTCTAGACTAGCGGGGCGATACACAGATACGCAGTATTTT; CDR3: CASSSSRLAGRYTDTQYF
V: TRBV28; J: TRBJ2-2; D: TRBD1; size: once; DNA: TGTGCCAGCCAACAGGGGGCGGGCACCGGGGAGCTGTTTTTT; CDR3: CASQQGAGTGELFF
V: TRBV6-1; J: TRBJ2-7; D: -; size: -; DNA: TGTGCCAGCAGTGAAATAGGGAGGCAGTACTTC; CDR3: CASSEIGRQYF
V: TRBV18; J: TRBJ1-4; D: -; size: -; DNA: TGTGCCAGCTCACCATGGACAGAGCCAGAAAAACTGTTTTTT; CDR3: CASSPWTEPEKLFF
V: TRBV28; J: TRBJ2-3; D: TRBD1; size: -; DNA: TGTGCCACCCCCGACAGGGGTACAGATACGCAGTATTTT; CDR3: CATPDRGTDTQYF
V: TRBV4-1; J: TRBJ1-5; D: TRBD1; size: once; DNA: TGCGCCAGCAGCCAACCAGGGGGCCGGAGCAATCAGCCCCAGCATTTT; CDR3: CASSQPGGRSNQPQHF
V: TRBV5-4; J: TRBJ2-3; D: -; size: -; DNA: TGTGCCAGCAGCATGGTGGGGGCCGAAGATACGCAGTATTTT; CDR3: CASSMVGAEDTQYF
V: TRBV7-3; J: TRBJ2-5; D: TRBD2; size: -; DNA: TGTGCCAGCAGCTTAACGGGACTAGCGGGAGAAGAGACCCAGTACTTC; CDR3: CASSLTGLAGEETQYF
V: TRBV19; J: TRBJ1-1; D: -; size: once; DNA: TGTGCCAGTAGTAATGGGGGCGTGAACACTGAAGCTTTCTTT; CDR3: CASSNGGVNTEAFF
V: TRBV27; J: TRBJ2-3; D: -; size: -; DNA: TGTGCCAGCAGTTCCTCCGATACGCAGTATTTT; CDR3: CASSSSDTQYF
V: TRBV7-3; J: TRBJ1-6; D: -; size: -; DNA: TGTGCCAGCAGCTTGCAACATTTTAATTCACCCCTCCACTTT; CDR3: CASSLQHFNSPLHF
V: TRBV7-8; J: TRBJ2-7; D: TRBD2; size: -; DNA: TGTGCCAGCAAGGGCGGGGGGAAGGTCTACGAGCAGTACTTC; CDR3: CASKGGGKVYEQYF
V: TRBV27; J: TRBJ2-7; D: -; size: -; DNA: TGTGCCAGCAGTTTCCTACAGGATTTAAAGCAGTACTTC; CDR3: CASSFLQDLKQYF
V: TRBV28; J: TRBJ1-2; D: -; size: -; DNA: TGTGCCAGCAGTTTGTCCTCCAGGTATGGCTACACCTTC; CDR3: CASSLSSRYGYTF
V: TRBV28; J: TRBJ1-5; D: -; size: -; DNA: TGTGCCAGCAGTTCAGAGCCTATCGGGTACAATCAGCCCCAGCATTTT; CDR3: CASSSEPIGYNQPQHF
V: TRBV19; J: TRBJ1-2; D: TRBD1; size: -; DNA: TGTGCCAGTACCCAGACAGGGGCAGGCTACACCTTC; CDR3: CASTQTGAGYTF
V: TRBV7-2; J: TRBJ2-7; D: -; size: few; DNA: TGTGCCAGCAGCTTAGGTAGCGTCTCGCTCGAGCAGTACTTC; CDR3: CASSLGSVSLEQYF
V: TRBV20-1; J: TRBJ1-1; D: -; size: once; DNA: TGCAGTGTTTCCTTCACTGAAGCTTTCTTT; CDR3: CSVSFTEAFF
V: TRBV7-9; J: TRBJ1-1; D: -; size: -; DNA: TGTGCCAGCAGCTCCCGTAGGGGGGGGAATACTGAAGCTTTCTTT; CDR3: CASSSRRGGNTEAFF
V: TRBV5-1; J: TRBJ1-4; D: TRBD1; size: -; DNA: TGCGCCAGCAGCTTGGCGCGACAGGGGTTTGGTGAAAAACTGTTTTTT; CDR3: CASSLARQGFGEKLFF
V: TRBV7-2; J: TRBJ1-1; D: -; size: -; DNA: TGTGCCAGCAGCTTAGCGAGGATTTCAGTGACTGAAGCTTTCTTT; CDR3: CASSLARISVTEAFF
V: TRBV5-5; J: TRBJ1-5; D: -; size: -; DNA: TGTGCCAGCAGCAGGGACATTAGCAATCAGCCCCAGCATTTT; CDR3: CASSRDISNQPQHF
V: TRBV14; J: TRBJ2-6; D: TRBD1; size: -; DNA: TGTGCCAGCAGCCCCTTGACAGGGGGCACTGGGGCCAACGTCCTGACTTTC; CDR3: CASSPLTGGTGANVLTF
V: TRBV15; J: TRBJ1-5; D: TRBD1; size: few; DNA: TGTGCCACCAGCCTGCGGGACAGGGAAGGCAATCAGCCCCAGCATTTT; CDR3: CATSLRDREGNQPQHF